These 32 T cell receptor beta chains were all obtained from the same sample, sequenced in a study of OX40 agonist ivuxolimab in advanced cancers. Library preparation was by the immunoSEQ multiplex PCR assay. This immuneACCESS table, as held by TCRdb, lists in-frame sequences with V and J called but not all clones. Of the missing ones, under half trace to an unresolved V gene in checked studies; the others have no known cause. A total of 65,000 to 95,000 clones appear in this sample, about 89% of them only once. The top ten constitute more than 8% of the sample. Sequences were derived from CD4+ or CD8+ T cells sorted from blood, sampled in a trial of the OX40 agonist ivuxolimab. These TCRs come from an adult with an advanced solid tumor such as melanoma, head and neck, liver or kidney cancer.

This clone has more than one count but fewer than ten. The V call is TRBV25-1, the J call TRBJ2-7, with TRBD1 identical over 8 bases. J was trimmed by 2 bases and V by 3 bases; bases with no gene match: 6. CDR1 and CDR2 from the germline V gene are MGHDK and SYGVNS. This CDR3 contains 15 residues. CDR3 residues: CASSEGTGEAYEQYF. The CDR3 bases are TGTGCCAGCAGTGAGGGGACAGGAGAGGCCTACGAGCAGTACTTC.

The chain uses TRBV11-3 and TRBJ2-3; TRBD2 matches 13 bases. The CDR3 runs 16 residues. Germline assignment: CDR1 SGHNT and CDR2 YENEEA. Trimming cost V 5 bases and J 0 bases; bases outside gene matches: 2. The CDR3 coding sequence is TGTGCCAGCAGCCGGGGACTAGCGGGGAGCACAGATACGCAGTATTTT. Protein: CASSRGLAGSTDTQYF.

This chain uses TRBV5-1 with TRBJ2-1, with TRBD1 matching over 10 bases. The V gene's germline CDR1 is SGHRS and CDR2 YFSETQ. CDR3 length equals 15 residues. V was pared by 4 bases and J by 4 bases, with 5 bases of the junction left unmatched. CDR3 in DNA: TGCGCCAGCAGCCCCGACAGGGGGCTGTACAATGAGCAGTTCTTC. Translation gives CASSPDRGLYNEQFF.

The rearrangement links TRBV6-4 to TRBJ2-7, with a weak D call TRBD2 (6 bases). Trimming took off 4 bases at V and 7 bases at J, with 20 bases between the two ends. CDR1 and CDR2 (germline): MRHNA, SNTAGT. The CDR3 spans 15 residues. DNA of the CDR3: TGTGCCAGCAGTGTAACGGGGGAAGCCCCGGGGGAGCAGTACTTC. Translation: CASSVTGEAPGEQYF.

V gene TRBV5-8 combines with J gene TRBJ2-4, with D unresolved. Germline V lookup: CDR1 SGHTS, CDR2 YDEGEE. This CDR3 spans 14 amino acids. The germline V and J ends were trimmed by 0 bases and 3 bases, with 7 bases remaining between them. This chain's CDR3 is CASSLDSYKNIQYF. CDR3 in DNA: TGTGCCAGCAGCTTGGACAGCTACAAAAACATTCAGTACTTC. Supplemented by reference TRBV5-8 and TRBJ2-4, the full variable domain reads EAGVTQSPTHLIKTRGQQATLRCSPISGHTSVYWYQQALGLGLQFLLWYDEGEERNRGNFPPRFSGRQFPNYSSELNVNALELEDSALYLCASSLDSYKNIQYFGAGTRLSVL.

The chain is built from TRBV11-2 and TRBJ2-3; 14 bases align to TRBD2. The germline gives CDR1 SGHAT, CDR2 FQNNGV. J was trimmed by 3 bases and V by 5 bases; bases with no gene match: 7. This CDR3 has 17 amino acids. CDR3 DNA sequence: TGTGCCAGCAGCCCGGGACTAGCGGGAGAAGGGACAGATACGCAGTATTTT. Protein sequence: CASSPGLAGEGTDTQYF.

The chain carries TRBV7-9 and TRBJ1-5; possible D gene TRBD1, 5 bases. The CDR3 is made up of 15 amino acids. The germline CDR1 and CDR2 sequences are SEHNR and FQNEAQ (reference sequence). V was clipped by 5 bases and J by 2 bases, with 13 bases between them. The CDR3 protein is CASSPRDGGNQPQHF. CDR3 DNA sequence: TGTGCCAGCAGCCCCCGGGACGGTGGCAATCAGCCCCAGCATTTT.

This clone was counted between two and nine times. The CDR3 DNA sequence: TGCGCCAGCAGCTTGCGGGACAGGGGAGATACGCAGTATTTT. Translating gives CASSLRDRGDTQYF. The rearrangement joins TRBV5-1 to TRBJ2-3, with 10 nucleotides matching TRBD1. V shed 1 base, J shed 5 bases, and the junction held 1 base outside the gene matches. This CDR3 is 14 amino acids long. Germline CDR1 and CDR2: SGHRS and YFSETQ.

The V call is TRBV27, the J call TRBJ1-1; the D is unclear. Trimming left V 3 bases short and J 3 bases short, with 11 bases between. Per germline, CDR1 MNHEY and CDR2 SMNVEV (reference sequence). This CDR3 is 14 amino acids long. CDR3 sequence reads: CASSFSGVDTEAFF. For the CDR3, the DNA is TGTGCCAGCAGTTTCTCAGGAGTAGACACTGAAGCTTTCTTT.

This chain joins TRBV5-1 and TRBJ2-5; unclear D gene. The CDR3 length is 11 residues. Trimming shortened V by 4 bases and J by 6 bases, and 7 bases separated the two germline ends. The germline gives CDR1 SGHRS, CDR2 YFSETQ. CDR3 bases: TGCGCCAGCAGCCTACGGAAGACCCAGTACTTC. Residues: CASSLRKTQYF.

The V call is TRBV7-5, the J call TRBJ1-4. TRBV7-5 is a listed pseudogene. The CDR3 sequence is 15 residues long. For the CDR3, the DNA is TGTGTCAGAAGCTTAGCGCCGACGGTGCTTGAAAAACTGTTTTTT. It codes for CVRSLAPTVLEKLFF.

This clone was detected once. This rearrangement joins TRBV5-1 to TRBJ1-1, with 10 positions matching TRBD1. V shed 0 bases, J shed 4 bases, and the junction held 3 bases outside the gene matches. CDR1 and CDR2 from the germline V gene are SGHRS and YFSETQ. The CDR3 has 15 residues. CDR3 sequence reads: CASSLAGQGGTEAFF. CDR3 DNA sequence: TGCGCCAGCAGCTTGGCCGGACAGGGGGGCACTGAAGCTTTCTTT.

This chain connects TRBV18 to TRBJ2-6, with TRBD1 as a possible D gene (5 bases). Trimming removed 5 bases at V and 1 base at J, with 9 bases between. The CDR3 extends over 15 amino acids. Germline V gene data show CDR1 as KGHSH and CDR2 as LQKENI. CDR3 residues: CASSIQGSGANVLTF. For the CDR3, the DNA is TGTGCCAGCTCAATTCAGGGTTCTGGGGCCAACGTCCTGACTTTC.

The chain combines TRBV9 with TRBJ2-3; D is possibly TRBD1 (6 bases). V dropped 4 bases and J dropped 2 bases, with 14 bases sitting between them. Germline V lookup: CDR1 SGDLS, CDR2 YYNGEE. This CDR3 spans 15 amino acids. In DNA, the CDR3 is TGTGCCAGCAGCCCTTCAGGGGTAAACACAGATACGCAGTATTTT. Translated: CASSPSGVNTDTQYF.

On this clone itself: The identical CDR3 is also encoded by other nucleotide sequences in the sample. The rearrangement links TRBV7-9 to TRBJ2-7; a weak D match, TRBD2 (5 bases). Germline-derived CDR1 and CDR2 are SEHNR and FQNEAQ (reference sequence). CDR3 length: 11 amino acids. V was shortened by 3 bases and J by 7 bases, with 7 bases between the two germline ends. CDR3 protein: CASSLAGEQYF. CDR3 DNA sequence: TGTGCCAGCAGCTTGGCGGGTGAGCAGTACTTC.

This chain uses TRBV7-9 with TRBJ1-4; D may be TRBD1 (5 bases). The CDR3 consists of 14 residues. V lost 2 bases to trimming and J lost 4 bases, with 8 bases between them. Germline V gene data show CDR1 as SEHNR and CDR2 as FQNEAQ (reference sequence). The CDR3 DNA reads as TGTGCCAGCAGCTTATCAGGGCATAATGAAAAACTGTTTTTT. This translates into CASSLSGHNEKLFF. The full variable domain, rest sourced from reference TRBV7-9 and TRBJ1-4, is DTGVSQNPRHKITKRGQNVTFRCDPISEHNRLYWYRQTLGQGPEFLTYFQNEAQLEKSRLLSDRFSAERPKGSFSTLEIQRTEQGDSAMYLCASSLSGHNEKLFFGSGTQLSVL.

The CDR3 DNA is TGTGCCAGCAGCCAAGAGGCTAGCGGGAGGGCCACAGATACGCAGTATTTT. This sequence encodes CASSQEASGRATDTQYF. The V call is TRBV4-2, the J call TRBJ2-3, with 12 bases identical to TRBD2. Per germline, CDR1 LGHNA and CDR2 YNFKEQ. With 0 bases clipped from V and 2 bases from J, the junction kept 3 bases outside the gene matches. The CDR3 sequence is 17 residues long.

The chain couples TRBV10-3 to TRBJ1-4; D gene uncertain. Trimming pared 2 bases from V and 7 bases from J, leaving 2 bases between. Looked up from germline, CDR1 is ENHRY and CDR2 is SYGVKD. This CDR3 region has 11 residues. CDR3 region: CAISEREKLFF. CDR3 nucleotides: TGTGCCATCAGTGAGCGTGAAAAACTGTTTTTT.

The chain carries TRBV11-2 and TRBJ1-5; 9 nucleotides agree with TRBD1. Germline trimming cut 11 bases from V and 6 bases from J; bases unmatched to any gene: 14. The CDR3 loop spans 15 amino acids. CDR1 is SGHAT and CDR2 is FQNNGV in the germline V gene. CDR3 region: CAEGGGGQGFQPQHF. In DNA form, the CDR3 reads TGTGCCGAGGGGGGAGGGGGACAGGGATTTCAGCCCCAGCATTTT. The variable domain in full, completed from reference TRBV11-2 and TRBJ1-5, reads EAGVAQSPRYKIIEKRQSVAFWCNPISGHATLYWYQQILGQGPKLLIQFQNNGVVDDSQLPKDRFSAERLKGVDSTLKIQPAKLEDSAVYLCAEGGGGQGFQPQHFGDGTRLSIL.

This rearrangement joins TRBV6-1 to TRBJ1-2; no reliable D call. V gave up 5 bases and J gave up 4 bases, with 11 bases separating them. This CDR3 region has 13 residues. Germline CDR1 is MNHNS and CDR2 is SASEGT. CDR3 sequence: CASSPRATYGYTF. The CDR3 DNA sequence: TGTGCCAGCAGTCCAAGGGCCACCTATGGCTACACCTTC.

V is TRBV29-1 and J is TRBJ2-3; D may be TRBD1 or TRBD2 (5 bases each). Per germline, CDR1 SQVTM and CDR2 ANQGSEA. The V end lost 4 bases, the J end lost 2 bases, and 7 bases lay between the germline ends. The CDR3 is 12 amino acids. CDR3 nucleotide sequence: TGCAGCGTTGTGGGGGACACAGATACGCAGTATTTT. Its protein product is CSVVGDTDTQYF.

The chain has TRBV6-1 and TRBJ1-1, with D hard to call. The germline V and J ends were trimmed by 2 bases and 6 bases, with 10 bases remaining between them. The CDR3 has 13 amino acids. The germline gives CDR1 MNHNS, CDR2 SASEGT. This CDR3 reads CASSEISHSEAFF. In DNA, the CDR3 is TGTGCCAGCAGTGAAATATCCCATTCTGAAGCTTTCTTT.

The chain combines TRBV7-3 with TRBJ2-1; possible D gene TRBD2, 5 bases. Germline CDR1 is SGHTA and CDR2 is FQGTGA. The CDR3 runs 13 residues. With 2 bases removed from V and 7 bases from J, the gap between germline ends came to 9 bases. The CDR3 is CASSLQLGNEQFF. DNA for the CDR3: TGTGCCAGCAGCTTACAACTAGGAAATGAGCAGTTCTTC.

The chain recombines TRBV4-1 with TRBJ2-5, with TRBD2 matching 13 bases. CDR3 length: 16 residues. With V trimmed by 6 bases and J by 2 bases, 6 bases remained unmatched. In germline, CDR1 is MGHRA, CDR2 YSYEKL. This CDR3 reads CASSLGTSGAQETQYF. In nucleotides, the CDR3 is TGCGCCAGCAGTCTCGGGACTAGCGGGGCGCAAGAGACCCAGTACTTC.

V usage is TRBV4-1 and J usage is TRBJ2-3; 13 bases map to TRBD2. This CDR3 has 17 residues. The germline CDR1 and CDR2 sequences are MGHRA and YSYEKL. The junction had 4 bases not matched to a gene; V was cut back by 4 bases and J by 0 bases. CDR3 region: CASSLTGLAGSTDTQYF. DNA of the CDR3: TGCGCCAGCAGCCTGACGGGACTAGCGGGAAGCACAGATACGCAGTATTTT.

This rearrangement joins TRBV2 to TRBJ1-3; maybe TRBD1 (5 bases). The CDR3 runs to 16 residues. The germline gives CDR1 SNHLY, CDR2 FYNNEI. Deletions cut 5 bases from V and 4 bases from J, with 18 bases between. The CDR3 region is CASSPGMTWGGNTIYF. The DNA for the CDR3 is TGTGCCAGCAGTCCGGGTATGACGTGGGGGGGAAACACCATATATTTT.

With respect to this clone: One junction end disagrees with the germline gene, perhaps due to a read error. The rearrangement joins TRBV28 to TRBJ1-1; the D is unclear. This CDR3 contains 13 residues. The germline CDR1 and CDR2 sequences are MDHEN and SYDVKM. Here the CDR3 reads CASRLSAGTEAFF. The DNA of the CDR3 is TGTGCCAGCAGGTTATCAGCGGGCACTGAAGCTTTCTTT.

The CDR3 here is CAISESTGVFNEQFF. Written as DNA, the CDR3 is TGTGCCATCAGTGAGTCTACAGGGGTATTCAATGAGCAGTTCTTC. This chain connects TRBV10-3 to TRBJ2-1; TRBD1 aligns across 7 bases. This CDR3 is built from 15 residues. V was clipped by 0 bases and J by 6 bases; unmatched bases: 5. In germline, CDR1 is ENHRY, CDR2 SYGVKD.

As to this clone: Germline and junction disagree at one end, which may indicate a read error. Other DNA sequences from this sample encode an identical CDR3 as well. The rearrangement links TRBV5-1 to TRBJ1-1, with D possibly TRBD1 on 5 matching bases. CDR3 length: 14 amino acids. Germline loops: CDR1 SGHRS, CDR2 YFSETQ. DNA for the CDR3: TGCGCCAGCAGCTTGGCAGGGCGGCACACTGAAGCTTTTTTT. Encoded protein: CASSLAGRHTEAFF.

This chain joins TRBV7-2 and TRBJ2-1; D not certain. The CDR3 extends over 12 amino acids. Germline V gene lookup returns CDR1 SGHTA and CDR2 FQGNSA. The V end lost 1 base, the J end lost 7 bases, and 5 bases lay between the germline ends. CDR3 bases: TGTGCCAGCAGCTTAGAATGGAATGAGCAGTTCTTC. Translation gives CASSLEWNEQFF.

The chain recombines TRBV6-5 with TRBJ1-2; D uncertain. The CDR3 sequence is 15 residues long. The V and J ends lost 6 bases and 7 bases respectively, with 21 bases between them. Germline CDR1 is MNHEY and CDR2 is SVGAGI. The CDR3 here is CASSLTPDGHPGYTF. Here the CDR3 DNA reads TGTGCCAGCAGCCTCACACCGGACGGCCATCCTGGCTACACCTTC.

The chain combines TRBV2 with TRBJ1-2; 9 nucleotides match TRBD1. Germline CDR1 SNHLY, CDR2 FYNNEI. Trimming cost V 5 bases and J 3 bases; bases outside gene matches: 7. The CDR3 length is 15 residues. CDR3 in amino acids: CASSRGQGGDYGYTF. The DNA of the CDR3 is TGTGCCAGCAGTAGGGGACAGGGTGGCGACTATGGCTACACCTTC.